This TCR beta chain appears in the sequencing data of a study of blood T cells in healthy people across ages. The CDR3 length is 20 residues. Trimming pared 6 bases from V and 1 base from J, leaving 30 bases between. Through a sample-barcoded 5' primer and a J-beta primer mix, a second PCR was run for roughly 6 to 12 cycles. TCRdb re-derived calls from the 5' RACE reads in MiXCR, one entry per CDR3 protein. The sample has around 900,000 distinct CDR3 sequences; about 51% are singletons. This clonotype was seen a handful of times. The antigen remains undetermined. Study results and caveats: The study found more naive CD4+ cells and higher diversity in long-lived than aged donors. The fall in TCR beta diversity per million T cells was roughly linear with age. Observed TCR beta diversity showed a strong correlation with the percentage of naive T cells as measured by flow cytometry.

The rearrangement uses TRBV12-3 or TRBV12-4 and TRBJ2-5; a possible D gene is TRBD2 (5 bases). The sequence was obtained from a woman aged 60-70 years in good health. Sequenced: blood. In DNA, the CDR3 is TGTGCCAGCAGCACTAAAAAGGACTCAGGAGCTGTCCCTTTCCAAGAGACCCAGTACTTC. Protein sequence: CASSTKKDSGAVPFQETQYF.